This TCR beta chain was recorded in a study of cytomegalovirus exposure and HLA in healthy donors. Study details: Findings of an earlier analysis included 90 million to 120 million unique TCR beta sequences from 170 million or so T cells.

The PCR made use of 60 Vbeta and 13 Jbeta primers. This table comes from immunoSEQ multiplex PCR, and its TCRdb copy is limited to in-frame clones, with some not included. This sample has around 130,000 clones, with roughly 72% found just once. V was pared by 5 bases and J by 5 bases, with 10 bases of the junction left unmatched. Per germline, CDR1 SGHAT and CDR2 FQNNGV. The CDR3 totals 16 residues. V usage is TRBV11-2 and J usage is TRBJ2-1, with TRBD2 matching over 9 bases. The receptor comes from a man in his forties in good health and CMV-seronegative. Sequencing was carried out using PBMCs. The CDR3 nucleotides read TGTGCCAGCAGCCCCCTGACGGGACTAGCCAACAATGAGCAGTTCTTC. This translates into CASSPLTGLANNEQFF.